The 8 T cell receptor beta chains below come from one sample, sequenced in a study of cytomegalovirus exposure and HLA in healthy donors. Use of 60 Vbeta and 13 Jbeta primers characterized the PCR. The method was immunoSEQ multiplex PCR; TCRdb's version includes in-frame clones alone and lacks a portion of them. The sample records under 200,000 clones, under 80% being singletons. Source material: PBMCs. The receptors here all came from a woman aged 25-40 years in good health and CMV-seronegative.

The rearrangement joins TRBV27 to TRBJ1-2; D ambiguous. V lost 6 bases to trimming and J lost 5 bases, with 16 bases between them. The CDR3 sequence is 14 residues long. The V gene's germline CDR1 is MNHEY and CDR2 SMNVEV (reference sequence). CDR3 sequence reads: CASRGTGNAYGYTF. For the CDR3, the DNA is TGTGCCAGCAGAGGAACGGGGAACGCGTATGGCTACACCTTC.

V gene TRBV27 combines with J gene TRBJ1-6, with a weak D call TRBD1 (6 bases). The CDR3 is made up of 18 amino acids. V shed 7 bases and J shed 0 bases, with 19 bases lying between them. Germline CDR1 reads MNHEY; CDR2 reads SMNVEV (reference sequence). This CDR3 is CASKTQTGPSSYNSPLHF. The CDR3 coding sequence is TGTGCCAGCAAAACCCAGACAGGACCGAGCTCCTATAATTCACCCCTCCACTTT.

The gene calls are TRBV7-8 and TRBJ1-6; D is unclear. The CDR3 extends over 12 amino acids. The germline V gene encodes CDR1 SGHVS and CDR2 FQNEAQ. V lost 4 bases and J lost 8, with 6 bases in between. CDR3 in amino acids: CASSSGDSPLHF. As DNA, the CDR3 is TGTGCCAGCAGCTCCGGAGATTCACCCCTCCACTTT.

The V and J genes are TRBV5-1 and TRBJ2-7, with 7 bases aligning to TRBD1. This CDR3 has 12 residues. With 1 base clipped from V and 6 bases from J, the junction kept 1 base outside the gene matches. The germline gives CDR1 SGHRS, CDR2 YFSETQ. The CDR3 DNA follows: TGCGCCAGCAGCTTGTCAGGGGGCGAGCAGTACTTC. Translated, it gives CASSLSGGEQYF.

The rearrangement links TRBV27 to TRBJ1-1, with 9 bases aligning to TRBD1. Germline-derived CDR1 and CDR2 are MNHEY and SMNVEV (reference sequence). V lost 5 bases and J lost 5; bases outside the gene matches: 9. The CDR3 length is 15 residues. The CDR3 region has the DNA TGTGCCAGCAGTACCCAAACAGGGGGCAGGACTGAAGCTTTCTTT. Translating it yields CASSTQTGGRTEAFF.

The table lists this clone with a count of one. The CDR3 DNA follows: TGTGCCAGCAGTGGACTAGCGGGGGTTAGCTCCTACGAGCAGTACTTC. Residues: CASSGLAGVSSYEQYF. This chain joins TRBV2 and TRBJ2-5; 12 nucleotides match TRBD2. The J call is uncertain, as TRBJ2-7 better fits the DNA end. Germline V gives CDR1 SNHLY, CDR2 FYNNEI. The CDR3 sequence is 16 residues long.

J is TRBJ2-7 and V is TRBV5-4, with 9 bases matching TRBD1. With V trimmed by 4 bases and J by 4 bases, 6 bases remained unmatched. CDR3 size: 14 residues. Germline-derived CDR1 and CDR2 are SGHNT and YYREEE (reference sequence). CDR3: CASSQQGAIYEQYF. Here the CDR3 DNA reads TGTGCCAGCAGCCAACAGGGGGCGATTTACGAGCAGTACTTC.

In its sample, this clone was seen a few times. The chain couples TRBV10-3 to TRBJ1-6; D is unclear. Trimming took 3 bases from V and 5 from J, leaving 11 bases between them. This CDR3 comprises 15 residues. The V gene's germline CDR1 is ENHRY and CDR2 SYGVKD. Here the CDR3 DNA reads TGTGCCATCAGTGATCCGGGTAGAGATAATTCACCCCTCCACTTT. Translated: CAISDPGRDNSPLHF.